What follows describes a single TCR beta chain. Its matching antigen is unknown. Sequencing used immunoSEQ multiplex PCR; TCRdb keeps in-frame clones, though not all of them. The table shows approximately 100,000 clones, with 88% occurring only once. This record belongs to a study of cytomegalovirus exposure and HLA in healthy donors. Separate from the approximately 700-subject first cohort was the approximately 130-subject validation cohort, to which the donors belonged. Germline lookup yields CDR1 SNHLY and CDR2 FYNNEI. V lost 4 bases and J 7 bases, leaving 14 bases between the germline ends. The CDR3 totals 15 residues. Broader study findings: Most sequenced TCRs were rare (though some public TCRs occurred in many donors). High specificity and sensitivity for cytomegalovirus status were reported for the classifier.

The rearrangement uses TRBV2 and TRBJ1-6; a weak D match, TRBD1 (6 bases). Sequenced: PBMCs. The sequence came from a woman under 30 in good health and CMV-seropositive. The CDR3 reads CASSVEQGRNSPLHF. CDR3 coding DNA: TGTGCCAGCAGTGTGGAACAGGGTAGAAATTCACCCCTCCACTTT.